The present entry profiles one TCR beta chain with its context. This CDR3 contains 13 residues. The germline CDR1 and CDR2 sequences are MGHRA and YSYEKL. V shed 6 bases and J shed 4 bases, with 12 bases lying between them. This record belongs to a study of blood T cell repertoires in COVID-19. Study-wide background: Italy, Spain and the United States were the sources of the convalescent and acute COVID-19 samples. T cells, B-cell-depleted T cells, or PBMCs supplied cDNA or gDNA.

As processed by the authors: Amplification of reference gene primers provided the estimated nucleated cell counts. TCRdb's table, derived via immunoSEQ multiplex PCR, lists solely in-frame clones and lacks some. The D gene and trimming were derived from the DNA, and the V and J assignments and clone size from that table. The table lists around 210,000 clones, about four fifths of them singletons. Seattle enrolled patients during active infection and tracked them longitudinally. This sequence originates from a woman aged 80 or older with COVID-19, enrolled during active disease. The J gene is TRBJ1-1, the V gene TRBV4-1; maybe TRBD1 (6 bases). Source material: peripheral blood. CDR3 nucleotides: TGCGCCAGCAGAGCACAACAGGGCACTGAAGCTTTCTTT. It translates to CASRAQQGTEAFF.